This T cell receptor beta chain is from a study of vaccination effects on CD4 cells after COVID-19. Points from the study as a whole: Just 1 of 255 vaccine-induced clones in healthy recipients was cross-reactive. Late after vaccination, infection- and vaccine-induced clones showed marked clonal contraction.

Assay used: immunoSEQ multiplex PCR; TCRdb lists only in-frame clones, some missing. The data show about 24,000 clones, 76% seen once. This clone has just a few counts. Its antigen is not identified. Sequencing was preceded by expansion of antigen-specific CD4+ T cells with viral peptide pools in the ViraFEST assay. The culture ran for 10 days before CD4+ T cells were isolated. Absence of prior SARS-CoV-2 infection characterized the vaccine recipients, who showed negative nucleocapsid antibodies. Culturing of 1.5 million to 2.5 million PBMC per well took place with roughly 10 IU/ml IL-2 and about 9.3 ug/ml peptides. Days 3 and 7 were when half the medium was replaced with IL-2 medium. Trimming cost V 0 bases and J 4 bases, with 19 bases left between them. The CDR3 is 17 residues long. Germline V gene lookup returns CDR1 SGHTS and CDR2 YDEGEE.

Sequencing was performed on CD4+ T cells from PBMCs cultured with HCoV-NL63 spike peptides, taken before COVID-19 vaccination. The gene calls are TRBV5-8 and TRBJ1-2, with D maybe TRBD1 (5 bases). This TCR was recovered from a human donor who received a COVID-19 vaccine. This CDR3 reads CASSLGTSRDGSYGYTF. Here the CDR3 DNA reads TGTGCCAGCAGCTTGGGGACCTCCCGGGACGGGAGCTATGGCTACACCTTC. The whole variable domain, remainder taken from reference TRBV5-8 and TRBJ1-2, is EAGVTQSPTHLIKTRGQQATLRCSPISGHTSVYWYQQALGLGLQFLLWYDEGEERNRGNFPPRFSGRQFPNYSSELNVNALELEDSALYLCASSLGTSRDGSYGYTFGSGTRLTVV.